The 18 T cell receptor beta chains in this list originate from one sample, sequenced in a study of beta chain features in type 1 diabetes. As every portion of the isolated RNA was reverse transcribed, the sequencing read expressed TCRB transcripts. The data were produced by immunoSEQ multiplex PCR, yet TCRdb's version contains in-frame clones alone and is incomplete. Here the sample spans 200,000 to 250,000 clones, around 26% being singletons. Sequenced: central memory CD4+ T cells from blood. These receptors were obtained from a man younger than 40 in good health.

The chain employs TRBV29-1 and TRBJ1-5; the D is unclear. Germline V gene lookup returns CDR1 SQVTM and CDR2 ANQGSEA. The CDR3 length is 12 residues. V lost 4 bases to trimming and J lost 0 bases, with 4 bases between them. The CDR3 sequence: CSVADSNQPQHF. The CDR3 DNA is TGCAGCGTTGCTGATAGCAATCAGCCCCAGCATTTT.

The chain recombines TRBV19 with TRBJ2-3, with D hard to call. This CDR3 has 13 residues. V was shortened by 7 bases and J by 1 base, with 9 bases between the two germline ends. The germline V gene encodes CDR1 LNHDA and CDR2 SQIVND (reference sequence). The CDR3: CASTLLGTDTQYF. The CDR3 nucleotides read TGTGCCAGTACCCTCCTTGGCACAGATACGCAGTATTTT. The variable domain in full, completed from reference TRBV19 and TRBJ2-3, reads DGGITQSPKYLFRKEGQNVTLSCEQNLNHDAMYWYRQDPGQGLRLIYYSQIVNDFQKGDIAEGYSVSREKKESFPLTVTSAQKNPTAFYLCASTLLGTDTQYFGPGTRLTVL.

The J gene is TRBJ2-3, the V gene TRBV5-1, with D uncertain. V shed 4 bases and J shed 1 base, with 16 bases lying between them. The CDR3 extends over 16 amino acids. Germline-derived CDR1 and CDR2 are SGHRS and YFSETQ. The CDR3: CASSLPVGAGTDTQYF. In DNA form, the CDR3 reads TGCGCCAGCAGCCTCCCGGTGGGCGCGGGCACAGATACGCAGTATTTT.

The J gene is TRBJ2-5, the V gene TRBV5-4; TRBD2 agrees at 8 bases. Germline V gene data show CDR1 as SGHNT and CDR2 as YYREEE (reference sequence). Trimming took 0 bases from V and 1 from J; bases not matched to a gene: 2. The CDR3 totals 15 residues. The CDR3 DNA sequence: TGTGCCAGCAGCTTGGCTAGCGGGCGCCAAGAGACCCAGTACTTC. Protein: CASSLASGRQETQYF.

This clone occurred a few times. DNA of the CDR3: TGTGCCAGCTCCCGACTAGTTCAAGAGACCCAGTACTTC. This sequence encodes CASSRLVQETQYF. J is TRBJ2-5 and V is TRBV18; TRBD2 might be the D (6 bases). The germline V and J ends were trimmed by 6 bases and 2 bases, with 10 bases remaining between them. Looked up from germline, CDR1 is KGHSH and CDR2 is LQKENI. The CDR3 runs 13 residues.

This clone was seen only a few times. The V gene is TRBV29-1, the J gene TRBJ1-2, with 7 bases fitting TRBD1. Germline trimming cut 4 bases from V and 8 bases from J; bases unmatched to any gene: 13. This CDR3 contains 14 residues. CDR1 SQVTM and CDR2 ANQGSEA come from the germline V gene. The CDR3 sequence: CSVVNRQGNGGYTF. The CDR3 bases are TGCAGCGTTGTGAACCGACAGGGAAATGGCGGCTACACCTTC. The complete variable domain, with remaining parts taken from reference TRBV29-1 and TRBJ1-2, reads SAVISQKPSRDICQRGTSLTIQCQVDSQVTMMFWYRQQPGQSLTLIATANQGSEATYESGFVIDKFPISRPNLTFSTLTVSNMSPEDSSIYLCSVVNRQGNGGYTFGSGTRLTVV.

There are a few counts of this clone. The CDR3: CASSGLGGAQETQYF. CDR3 coding DNA: TGTGCCAGCAGCGGCTTGGGGGGGGCCCAGGAGACCCAGTACTTC. This chain connects TRBV7-7 to TRBJ2-5; D possibly corresponds to TRBD2 (7 bases). The V and J ends lost 5 bases and 5 bases respectively, with 18 bases between them. The CDR3 consists of 15 residues. Germline loops: CDR1 SSHAT, CDR2 FNYEAQ (reference sequence).

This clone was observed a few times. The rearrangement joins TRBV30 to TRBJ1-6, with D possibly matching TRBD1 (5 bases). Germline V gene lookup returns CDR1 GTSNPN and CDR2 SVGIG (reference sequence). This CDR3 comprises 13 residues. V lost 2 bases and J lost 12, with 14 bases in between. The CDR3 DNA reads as TGTGCCTGGAGTTATCAGGGAAATGGACCCCTCCACTTT. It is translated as CAWSYQGNGPLHF. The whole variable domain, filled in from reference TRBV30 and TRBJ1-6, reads SQTIHQWPATLVQPVGSPLSLECTVEGTSNPNLYWYRQAAGRGLQLLFYSVGIGQISSEVPQNLSASRPQDRQFILSSKKLLLSDSGFYLCAWSYQGNGPLHFGNGTRLTVT.

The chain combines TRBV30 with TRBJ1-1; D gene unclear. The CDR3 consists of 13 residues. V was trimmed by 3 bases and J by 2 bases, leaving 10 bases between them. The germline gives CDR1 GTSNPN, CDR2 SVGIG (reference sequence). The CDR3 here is CAWRGLSNTEAFF. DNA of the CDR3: TGTGCCTGGAGGGGCTTATCCAACACTGAAGCTTTCTTT.

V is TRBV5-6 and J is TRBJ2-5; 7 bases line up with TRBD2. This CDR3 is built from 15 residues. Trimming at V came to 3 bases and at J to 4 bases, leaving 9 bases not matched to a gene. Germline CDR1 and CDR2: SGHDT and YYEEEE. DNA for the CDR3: TGTGCCAGCAGCTACAGGACTAGTTGGGGAGAGACCCAGTACTTC. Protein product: CASSYRTSWGETQYF.

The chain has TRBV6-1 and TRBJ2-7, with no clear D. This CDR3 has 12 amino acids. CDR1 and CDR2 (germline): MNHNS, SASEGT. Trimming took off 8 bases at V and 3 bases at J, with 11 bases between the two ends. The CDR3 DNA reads TGTGCCAGCGAACGGAACGTCTACGAGCAGTACTTC. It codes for CASERNVYEQYF.

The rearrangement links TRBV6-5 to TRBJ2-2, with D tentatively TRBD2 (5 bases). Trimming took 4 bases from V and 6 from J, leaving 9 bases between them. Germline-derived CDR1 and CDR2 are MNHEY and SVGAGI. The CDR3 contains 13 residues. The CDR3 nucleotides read TGTGCCAGCAGTTCTCGAGGGCCCGGGGAGCTGTTTTTT. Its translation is CASSSRGPGELFF.

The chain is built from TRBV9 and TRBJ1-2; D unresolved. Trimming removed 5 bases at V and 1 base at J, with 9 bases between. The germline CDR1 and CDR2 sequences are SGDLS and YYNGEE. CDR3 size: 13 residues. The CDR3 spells CASSEEGNYGYTF. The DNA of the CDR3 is TGTGCCAGCAGTGAAGAGGGTAACTATGGCTACACCTTC.

CDR3 amino acids: CASSIGTRLEQYF. The DNA of the CDR3 is TGTGCCAGCAGCATAGGGACTAGACTCGAGCAGTACTTC. The J gene is TRBJ2-7, the V gene TRBV28; 8 bases match TRBD2. J was trimmed by 6 bases and V by 6 bases; bases with no gene match: 7. This CDR3 has 13 amino acids. The germline CDR1 and CDR2 sequences are MDHEN and SYDVKM.

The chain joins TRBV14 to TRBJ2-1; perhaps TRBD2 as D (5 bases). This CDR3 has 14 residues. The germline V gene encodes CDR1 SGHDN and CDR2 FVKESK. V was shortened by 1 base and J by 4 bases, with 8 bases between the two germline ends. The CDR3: CASSQVGVYNEQFF. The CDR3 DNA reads TGTGCCAGCAGCCAAGTCGGGGTTTACAATGAGCAGTTCTTC.

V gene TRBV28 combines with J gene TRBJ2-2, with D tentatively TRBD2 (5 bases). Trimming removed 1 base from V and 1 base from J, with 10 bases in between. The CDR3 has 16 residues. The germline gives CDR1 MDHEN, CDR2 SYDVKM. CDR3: CASSLFPGKNTGELFF. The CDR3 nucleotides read TGTGCCAGCAGTTTATTCCCGGGAAAGAACACCGGGGAGCTGTTTTTT.

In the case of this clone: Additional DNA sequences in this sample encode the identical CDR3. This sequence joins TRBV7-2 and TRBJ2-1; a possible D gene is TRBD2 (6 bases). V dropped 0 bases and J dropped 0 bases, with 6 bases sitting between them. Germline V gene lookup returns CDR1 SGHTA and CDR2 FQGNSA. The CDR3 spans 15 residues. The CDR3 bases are TGTGCCAGCAGCTTAGCCGGGAGCTCCTACAATGAGCAGTTCTTC. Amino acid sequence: CASSLAGSSYNEQFF.

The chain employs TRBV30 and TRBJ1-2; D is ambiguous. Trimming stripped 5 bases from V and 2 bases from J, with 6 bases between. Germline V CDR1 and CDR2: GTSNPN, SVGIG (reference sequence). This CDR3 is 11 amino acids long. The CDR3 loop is CAWEGNYGYTF. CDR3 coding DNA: TGTGCCTGGGAGGGCAACTATGGCTACACCTTC.